A selection of T cell receptor beta chains follows, all from one sample in a study of siplizumab effects on memory and regulatory T cells. The assay was immunoSEQ multiplex PCR, and TCRdb's table has in-frame clones only and misses some. The sample contains tens of thousands of clones, approximately 88% of which appear only once. The source material was Tregs sorted from blood. These receptors came from a human donor in good health. Each CDR3 is given with its conserved first and last residue. A D gene is named only where the DNA matches it firmly. Where a row states a size, it is once, few, many or the class of an expanded clone; other rows omit it.

d_call clone_size j_call v_call cdr3_aa cdr3_nt
. . TRBJ1-2 TRBV11-2 CASSPTGSEGYTF TGTGCCAGCAGCCCAACAGGGTCTGAAGGCTACACCTTC
. . TRBJ1-1 TRBV5-1 CASSFNSVGPYTEAFF TGCGCCAGCAGCTTTAATAGTGTGGGGCCGTACACTGAAGCTTTCTTT
. . TRBJ2-2 TRBV5-1 CASSFGGGTGELFF TGCGCCAGCAGCTTTGGAGGGGGAACCGGGGAGCTGTTTTTT
. . TRBJ1-2 TRBV6-5 CASSYSLRAPTGYTF TGTGCCAGCAGTTATTCCTTGAGGGCTCCAACGGGCTACACCTTC
TRBD1 . TRBJ1-2 TRBV5-6 CASSLVPSGGNYGYTF TGTGCCAGCAGCTTGGTGCCTTCAGGGGGGAACTATGGCTACACCTTC
TRBD2 . TRBJ2-3 TRBV4-1 CASSQDKGRGTDTQYF TGCGCCAGCAGCCAAGATAAGGGGCGGGGGACAGATACGCAGTATTTT
TRBD2 . TRBJ2-3 TRBV19 CASSIAASGGTDTQYF TGTGCCAGTAGTATAGCGGCTAGCGGGGGCACAGATACGCAGTATTTT
. once TRBJ2-5 TRBV6-1 CASSEFLQETQYF TGTGCCAGCAGTGAATTCCTACAAGAGACCCAGTACTTC
. . TRBJ1-2 TRBV30 CAWSVRGRDGYTF TGTGCCTGGAGTGTACGGGGGAGGGATGGCTACACCTTC
. . TRBJ1-2 TRBV7-9 CATVQGPLYGYTF TGTGCCACCGTACAGGGCCCCCTCTATGGCTACACCTTC
. . TRBJ2-7 TRBV6-5 CASTRSALLYEQYF TGTGCCAGCACCAGAAGTGCCCTCCTTTACGAGCAGTACTTC
. . TRBJ1-1 TRBV7-3 CASSLTGSGTEAFF TGTGCCAGCAGCTTAACAGGGTCGGGCACTGAAGCTTTCTTT
TRBD1 . TRBJ1-2 TRBV6-5 CASSPGTGYGYTF TGTGCCAGCAGCCCCGGGACAGGCTATGGCTACACCTTC
TRBD2 . TRBJ2-7 TRBV4-3 CASSQEGRGEQYF TGCGCCAGCAGCCAAGAGGGGCGGGGGGAGCAGTACTTC
. . TRBJ2-5 TRBV5-1 CASSWEYRETQYF TGCGCCAGCAGCTGGGAATATCGCGAGACCCAGTACTTC
. . TRBJ1-3 TRBV11-2 CASSLVRMRSGNTIYF TGTGCCAGCAGCTTAGTCAGGATGAGGTCTGGAAACACCATATATTTT
TRBD1 once TRBJ1-4 TRBV7-3 CASSMSPGQGGEKLFF TGTGCCAGCAGCATGTCTCCGGGACAGGGGGGTGAAAAACTGTTTTTT
TRBD1 . TRBJ2-7 TRBV6-1 CASRAGTAYEQYF TGTGCCAGCAGGGCCGGGACAGCCTACGAGCAGTACTTC
. . TRBJ1-2 TRBV5-1 CASSLGGTAYYGYTF TGCGCCAGCAGCTTGGGTGGGACGGCTTACTATGGCTACACCTTC
TRBD1 . TRBJ1-4 TRBV12-5 CASGSGTGGNEKLFF TGTGCTAGTGGTTCGGGGACAGGGGGAAATGAAAAACTGTTTTTT
. . TRBJ2-3 TRBV5-6 CASSVVEGNTQYF TGTGCCAGCAGCGTGGTTGAGGGGAATACGCAGTATTTT
. many TRBJ2-2 TRBV10-3 CAISVTTGELFF TGTGCCATCAGTGTTACCACCGGGGAGCTGTTTTTT
TRBD1 few TRBJ1-5 TRBV5-6 CASSPQGASQPQHF TGTGCCAGCAGCCCGCAGGGGGCCAGTCAGCCCCAGCATTTT
. . TRBJ1-1 TRBV9 CASSVALKGGGNTEAFF TGTGCCAGCAGCGTAGCCTTAAAAGGGGGAGGGAACACTGAAGCTTTCTTT
TRBD2 . TRBJ2-7 TRBV11-2 CASSLDGRRLAGMNEQYF TGTGCCAGCAGCTTAGATGGGCGCCGCTTAGCGGGGATGAACGAGCAGTACTTC
. . TRBJ2-1 TRBV9 CASSVATDFYNEQFF TGTGCCAGCAGCGTAGCGACGGATTTTTACAATGAGCAGTTCTTC